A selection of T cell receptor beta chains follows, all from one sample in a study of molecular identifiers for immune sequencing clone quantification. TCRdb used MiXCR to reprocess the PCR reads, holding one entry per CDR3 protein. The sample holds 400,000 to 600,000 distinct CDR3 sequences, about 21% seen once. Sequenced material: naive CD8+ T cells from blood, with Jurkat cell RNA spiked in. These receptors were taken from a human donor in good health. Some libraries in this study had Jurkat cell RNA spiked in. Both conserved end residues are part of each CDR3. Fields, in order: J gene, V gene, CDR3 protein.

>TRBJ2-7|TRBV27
CASSSGGPYEQYF
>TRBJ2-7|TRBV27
CASSLVPPGGPYEQYF
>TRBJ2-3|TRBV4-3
CASSQEKGLGGSGGTDTQYF
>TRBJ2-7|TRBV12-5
CASGTRTGRYEQYF
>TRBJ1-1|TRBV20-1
CSARDVRVHMNTEAFF
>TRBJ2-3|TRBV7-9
CASSSGPGLAGGRTSTDTQYF
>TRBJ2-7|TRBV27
CASSFGNSANKQYF
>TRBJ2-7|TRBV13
CASSPGTGGSYEQYF
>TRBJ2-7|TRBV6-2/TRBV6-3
CASSYGVYEQYF
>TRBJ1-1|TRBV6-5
CASSYLTGPDTEAFF
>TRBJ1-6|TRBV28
CASSLARMTGGNSPLHF
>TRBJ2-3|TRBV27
CASSYSGTPAADTQYF
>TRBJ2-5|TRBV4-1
CASSQEYGGVQYF
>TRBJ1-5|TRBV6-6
CASSKAGPYQPQHF
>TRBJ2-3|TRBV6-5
CASSLNRGLSTDTQYF
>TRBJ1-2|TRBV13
CASSLFRDINYGYTF
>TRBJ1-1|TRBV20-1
CSARDNRVKYTEAFF
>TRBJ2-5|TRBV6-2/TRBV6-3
CASSQDRYQEIQYF
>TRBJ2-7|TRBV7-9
CASSPQSYEQYF
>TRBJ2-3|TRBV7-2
CASNLSGDRETDTQYF
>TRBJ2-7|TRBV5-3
CASSSWTGCEQYF
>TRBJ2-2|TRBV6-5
CASSYQRGEVSTGELFF
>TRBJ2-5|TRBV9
CASSVEGLADSNQETQYF
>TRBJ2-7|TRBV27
CASSLVPVSEQYF
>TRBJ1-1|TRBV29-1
CSVESLDTEAFF
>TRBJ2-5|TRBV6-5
CASSYSDRQETQYF
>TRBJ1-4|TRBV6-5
CASSHTTNEKLFF
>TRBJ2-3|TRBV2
CASSEAERTSGTDTQYF
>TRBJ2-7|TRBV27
CASSNEEDRVADEQYF
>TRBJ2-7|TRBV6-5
CASSPGTNLLGEQYF
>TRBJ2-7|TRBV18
CASSPPLSEEQYF
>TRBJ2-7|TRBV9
CASSVTGAANEQYF
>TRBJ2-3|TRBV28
CASSPAGAGLDTQYF
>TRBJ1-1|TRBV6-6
CASSASEGGEAFF
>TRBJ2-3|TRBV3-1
CASSQELFLTVEGTQYF
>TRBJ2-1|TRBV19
CASSLTGGNNEQLF
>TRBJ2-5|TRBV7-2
CASSLDRVSEETQYF